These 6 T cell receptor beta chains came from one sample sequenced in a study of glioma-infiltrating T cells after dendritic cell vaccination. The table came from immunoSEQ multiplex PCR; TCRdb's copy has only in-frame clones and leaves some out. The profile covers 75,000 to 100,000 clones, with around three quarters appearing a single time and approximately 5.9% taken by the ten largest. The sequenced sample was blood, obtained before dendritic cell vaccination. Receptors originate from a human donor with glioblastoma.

The CDR3, as DNA: TGTGCCAGCAGCTTCGGTCTAGCGGGCTCCTCTAGCACAGATACGCAGTATTTT. This sequence encodes CASSFGLAGSSSTDTQYF. J is TRBJ2-3 and V is TRBV5-6, with TRBD2 matching over 8 bases. After removal of 2 bases from V and 0 bases from J, the junction contained 11 bases not matched to a gene. The CDR3 is made up of 18 amino acids. Germline V lookup: CDR1 SGHDT, CDR2 YYEEEE.

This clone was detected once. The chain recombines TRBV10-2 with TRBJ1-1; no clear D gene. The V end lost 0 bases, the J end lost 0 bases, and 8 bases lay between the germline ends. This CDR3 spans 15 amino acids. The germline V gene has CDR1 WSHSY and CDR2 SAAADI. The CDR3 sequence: CASSESKNMNTEAFF. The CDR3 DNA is TGCGCCAGCAGTGAGTCGAAGAACATGAACACTGAAGCTTTCTTT.

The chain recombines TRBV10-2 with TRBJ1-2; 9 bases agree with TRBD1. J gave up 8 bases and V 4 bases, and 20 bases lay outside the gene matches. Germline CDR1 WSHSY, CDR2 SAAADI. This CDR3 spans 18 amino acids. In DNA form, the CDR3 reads TGCGCCAGCAGTGGCGGACCGGGACAGGGTATCATAGGACTGGGCTACACCTTC. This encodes CASSGGPGQGIIGLGYTF.

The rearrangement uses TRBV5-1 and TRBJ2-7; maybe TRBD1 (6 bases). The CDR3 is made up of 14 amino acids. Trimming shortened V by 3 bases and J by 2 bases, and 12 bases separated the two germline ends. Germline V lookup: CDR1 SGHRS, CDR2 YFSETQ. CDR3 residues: CASSSRTVTYEQYF. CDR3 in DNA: TGCGCCAGCAGCTCCCGGACAGTTACCTACGAGCAGTACTTC.

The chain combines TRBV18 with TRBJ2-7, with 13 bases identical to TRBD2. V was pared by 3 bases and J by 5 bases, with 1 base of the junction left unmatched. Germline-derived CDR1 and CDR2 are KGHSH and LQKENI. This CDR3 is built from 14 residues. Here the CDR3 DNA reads TGTGCCAGCTCACCTGGACTAGCGGGAGACGAGCAGTACTTC. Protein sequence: CASSPGLAGDEQYF.

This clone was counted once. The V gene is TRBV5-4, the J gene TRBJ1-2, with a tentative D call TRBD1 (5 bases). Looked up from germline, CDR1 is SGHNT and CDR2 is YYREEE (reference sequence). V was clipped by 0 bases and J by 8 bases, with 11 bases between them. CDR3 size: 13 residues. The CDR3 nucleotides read TGTGCCAGCAGCTTGGCGGGGGGTCTGGGCTACACCTTC. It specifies CASSLAGGLGYTF.